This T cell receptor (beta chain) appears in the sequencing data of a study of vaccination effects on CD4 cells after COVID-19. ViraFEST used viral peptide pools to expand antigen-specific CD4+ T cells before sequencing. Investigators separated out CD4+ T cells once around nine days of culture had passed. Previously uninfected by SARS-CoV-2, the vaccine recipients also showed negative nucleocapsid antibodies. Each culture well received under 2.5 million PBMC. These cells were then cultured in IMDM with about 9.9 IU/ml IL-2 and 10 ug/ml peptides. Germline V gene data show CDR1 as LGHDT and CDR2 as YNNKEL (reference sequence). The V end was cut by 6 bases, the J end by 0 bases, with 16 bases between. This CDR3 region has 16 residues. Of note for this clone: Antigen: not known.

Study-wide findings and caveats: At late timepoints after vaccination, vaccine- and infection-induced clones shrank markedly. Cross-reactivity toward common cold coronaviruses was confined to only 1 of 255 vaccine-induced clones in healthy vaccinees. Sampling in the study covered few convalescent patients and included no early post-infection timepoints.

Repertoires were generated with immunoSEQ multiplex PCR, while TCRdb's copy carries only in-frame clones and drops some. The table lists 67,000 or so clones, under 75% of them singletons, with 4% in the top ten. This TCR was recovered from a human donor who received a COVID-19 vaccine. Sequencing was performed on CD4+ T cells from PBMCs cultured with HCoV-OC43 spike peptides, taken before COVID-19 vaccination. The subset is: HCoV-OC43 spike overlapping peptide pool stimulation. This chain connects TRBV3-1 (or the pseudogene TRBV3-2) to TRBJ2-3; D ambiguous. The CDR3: CASRLGRVTSTDTQYF. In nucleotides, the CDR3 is TGTGCCAGCAGACTGGGCCGGGTCACTAGCACAGATACGCAGTATTTT.